Listed below are T cell receptor beta chains from one sample, sequenced in a study of blood T cells in healthy people across ages. In TCRdb, the 5' RACE reads were re-called with MiXCR into one record per CDR3 protein. The sample records over a million distinct CDR3 sequences, 35% to 50% being singletons. Source material: blood. These receptor sequences come from a woman in her sixties or seventies in good health. The CDR3 runs from the conserved cysteine through the conserved F or W. The order of the fields is clone size, J gene, D gene, V gene, CDR3 protein, CDR3 DNA. The D gene is left open where the match is weak. Some rows have no size entry. The others give once, few or many, or a class for an expanded clone.

clone size: few; J gene: TRBJ2-7; D gene: TRBD1; V gene: TRBV7-2; CDR3 protein: CASSLVAGGGSYEQYF; CDR3 DNA: TGTGCCAGCAGCTTAGTGGCAGGGGGCGGCTCCTACGAGCAGTACTTC
clone size: few; J gene: TRBJ1-2; D gene: NA; V gene: TRBV29-1; CDR3 protein: CSAYGPLGRANYGYTF; CDR3 DNA: TGCAGCGCTTACGGCCCCCTAGGGAGAGCTAACTATGGCTACACCTTC
clone size: NA; J gene: TRBJ2-7; D gene: NA; V gene: TRBV6-4; CDR3 protein: CASSDTPSPATASIGDYEQYF; CDR3 DNA: TGTGCCAGCAGTGACACACCATCACCAGCGACAGCCTCCATAGGAGATTACGAGCAGTACTTC
clone size: NA; J gene: TRBJ1-3; D gene: NA; V gene: TRBV29-1; CDR3 protein: CSVEDHSRRNTIYF; CDR3 DNA: TGCAGCGTTGAAGACCACAGCCGGCGCAACACCATATATTTT
clone size: NA; J gene: TRBJ2-1; D gene: NA; V gene: TRBV6-1; CDR3 protein: CASSPGRTWSSYNERFF; CDR3 DNA: TGTGCCAGCAGTCCTGGACGGACTTGGAGCTCCTACAATGAGCGGTTCTTC
clone size: few; J gene: TRBJ1-4; D gene: NA; V gene: TRBV12-3/TRBV12-4; CDR3 protein: CASSLGGPNEKLFF; CDR3 DNA: TGTGCCAGCAGCTTGGGGGGTCCTAATGAAAAACTGTTTTTT
clone size: few; J gene: TRBJ2-3; D gene: NA; V gene: TRBV20-1; CDR3 protein: CSATFGEAQYF; CDR3 DNA: TGCAGTGCTACATTTGGGGAAGCGCAGTATTTT
clone size: NA; J gene: TRBJ2-7; D gene: TRBD2; V gene: TRBV20-1; CDR3 protein: CSARDPTTLTSGKYYEQYF; CDR3 DNA: TGCAGTGCTAGAGATCCGACCACCCTCACTAGCGGGAAATACTACGAGCAGTACTTC
clone size: many; J gene: TRBJ2-1; D gene: NA; V gene: TRBV10-3; CDR3 protein: CAISEDPFIHNEQFF; CDR3 DNA: TGTGCCATCAGTGAGGACCCCTTCATCCACAATGAGCAGTTCTTC
clone size: NA; J gene: TRBJ2-7; D gene: TRBD1; V gene: TRBV7-6; CDR3 protein: CASSTGTGDSYEQYF; CDR3 DNA: TGTGCCAGCAGTACCGGGACAGGGGACTCCTACGAGCAGTACTTC
clone size: NA; J gene: TRBJ1-1; D gene: TRBD1; V gene: TRBV20-1; CDR3 protein: CSSRQGSTEAFF; CDR3 DNA: TGCAGTTCGAGACAGGGGTCCACTGAAGCTTTCTTT
clone size: NA; J gene: TRBJ2-7; D gene: NA; V gene: TRBV7-9; CDR3 protein: CASSSGERDYEQYF; CDR3 DNA: TGTGCCAGCAGCTCAGGGGAGAGGGACTACGAGCAGTACTTC
clone size: NA; J gene: TRBJ1-5; D gene: NA; V gene: TRBV20-1; CDR3 protein: CSARTGRSNQPQHF; CDR3 DNA: TGCAGTGCTAGGACCGGACGTAGCAATCAGCCCCAGCATTTT
clone size: NA; J gene: TRBJ1-1; D gene: TRBD1; V gene: TRBV6-6; CDR3 protein: CASSYDRGFTEAFF; CDR3 DNA: TGTGCCAGCAGTTACGACAGGGGTTTCACTGAAGCTTTCTTT
clone size: NA; J gene: TRBJ1-4; D gene: NA; V gene: TRBV29-1; CDR3 protein: CSVEGGGAVEKLFF; CDR3 DNA: TGCAGCGTGGAAGGAGGGGGGGCGGTTGAAAAACTGTTTTTT
clone size: NA; J gene: TRBJ2-5; D gene: TRBD2; V gene: TRBV2; CDR3 protein: CASSEAPVAGAGETQYF; CDR3 DNA: TGTGCCAGCAGTGAAGCGCCGGTAGCGGGAGCGGGAGAGACCCAGTACTTC
clone size: few; J gene: TRBJ2-5; D gene: NA; V gene: TRBV6-6; CDR3 protein: CASTNGETQYF; CDR3 DNA: TGTGCCAGTACTAACGGAGAGACCCAGTACTTC
clone size: few; J gene: TRBJ1-1; D gene: NA; V gene: TRBV7-9; CDR3 protein: CASSSPTTGKTEAFF; CDR3 DNA: TGTGCCAGCAGCTCACCCACAACAGGGAAAACTGAAGCTTTCTTT
clone size: NA; J gene: TRBJ1-2; D gene: TRBD1; V gene: TRBV29-1; CDR3 protein: CSVEDPVGDSGAPNYGYTF; CDR3 DNA: TGCAGCGTTGAAGATCCGGTCGGGGACAGCGGGGCCCCTAACTATGGCTACACCTTC
clone size: NA; J gene: TRBJ2-7; D gene: TRBD2; V gene: TRBV27; CDR3 protein: CASSPGLAGLEEQYF; CDR3 DNA: TGTGCCAGCAGCCCGGGTCTAGCGGGACTGGAGGAGCAGTACTTC
clone size: NA; J gene: TRBJ2-1; D gene: TRBD1; V gene: TRBV5-1; CDR3 protein: CASSLGQGVSYNEQFF; CDR3 DNA: TGCGCCAGCAGCCTAGGACAGGGGGTCTCCTACAATGAGCAGTTCTTC
clone size: few; J gene: TRBJ2-7; D gene: NA; V gene: TRBV5-1; CDR3 protein: CASSLVAASYEQYF; CDR3 DNA: TGCGCCAGCAGCTTGGTGGCAGCCTCCTACGAGCAGTACTTC
clone size: few; J gene: TRBJ2-7; D gene: NA; V gene: TRBV21-1; CDR3 protein: CASSLKGQGGYEQYF; CDR3 DNA: TGTGCCAGCAGCTTGAAGGGACAGGGAGGATACGAGCAGTACTTC